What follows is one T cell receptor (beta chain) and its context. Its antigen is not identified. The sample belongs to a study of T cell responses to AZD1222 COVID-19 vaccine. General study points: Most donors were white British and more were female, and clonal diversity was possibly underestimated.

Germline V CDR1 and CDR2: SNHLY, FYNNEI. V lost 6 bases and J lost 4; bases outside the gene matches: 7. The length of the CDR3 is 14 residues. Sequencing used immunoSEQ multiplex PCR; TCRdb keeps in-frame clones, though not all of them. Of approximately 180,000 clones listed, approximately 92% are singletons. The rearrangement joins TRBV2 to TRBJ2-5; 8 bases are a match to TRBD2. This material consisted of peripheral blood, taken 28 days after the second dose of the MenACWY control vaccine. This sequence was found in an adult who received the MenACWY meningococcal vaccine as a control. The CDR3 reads CASRGLGGLETQYF. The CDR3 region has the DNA TGTGCCAGCAGGGGACTAGGGGGTTTAGAGACCCAGTACTTC.